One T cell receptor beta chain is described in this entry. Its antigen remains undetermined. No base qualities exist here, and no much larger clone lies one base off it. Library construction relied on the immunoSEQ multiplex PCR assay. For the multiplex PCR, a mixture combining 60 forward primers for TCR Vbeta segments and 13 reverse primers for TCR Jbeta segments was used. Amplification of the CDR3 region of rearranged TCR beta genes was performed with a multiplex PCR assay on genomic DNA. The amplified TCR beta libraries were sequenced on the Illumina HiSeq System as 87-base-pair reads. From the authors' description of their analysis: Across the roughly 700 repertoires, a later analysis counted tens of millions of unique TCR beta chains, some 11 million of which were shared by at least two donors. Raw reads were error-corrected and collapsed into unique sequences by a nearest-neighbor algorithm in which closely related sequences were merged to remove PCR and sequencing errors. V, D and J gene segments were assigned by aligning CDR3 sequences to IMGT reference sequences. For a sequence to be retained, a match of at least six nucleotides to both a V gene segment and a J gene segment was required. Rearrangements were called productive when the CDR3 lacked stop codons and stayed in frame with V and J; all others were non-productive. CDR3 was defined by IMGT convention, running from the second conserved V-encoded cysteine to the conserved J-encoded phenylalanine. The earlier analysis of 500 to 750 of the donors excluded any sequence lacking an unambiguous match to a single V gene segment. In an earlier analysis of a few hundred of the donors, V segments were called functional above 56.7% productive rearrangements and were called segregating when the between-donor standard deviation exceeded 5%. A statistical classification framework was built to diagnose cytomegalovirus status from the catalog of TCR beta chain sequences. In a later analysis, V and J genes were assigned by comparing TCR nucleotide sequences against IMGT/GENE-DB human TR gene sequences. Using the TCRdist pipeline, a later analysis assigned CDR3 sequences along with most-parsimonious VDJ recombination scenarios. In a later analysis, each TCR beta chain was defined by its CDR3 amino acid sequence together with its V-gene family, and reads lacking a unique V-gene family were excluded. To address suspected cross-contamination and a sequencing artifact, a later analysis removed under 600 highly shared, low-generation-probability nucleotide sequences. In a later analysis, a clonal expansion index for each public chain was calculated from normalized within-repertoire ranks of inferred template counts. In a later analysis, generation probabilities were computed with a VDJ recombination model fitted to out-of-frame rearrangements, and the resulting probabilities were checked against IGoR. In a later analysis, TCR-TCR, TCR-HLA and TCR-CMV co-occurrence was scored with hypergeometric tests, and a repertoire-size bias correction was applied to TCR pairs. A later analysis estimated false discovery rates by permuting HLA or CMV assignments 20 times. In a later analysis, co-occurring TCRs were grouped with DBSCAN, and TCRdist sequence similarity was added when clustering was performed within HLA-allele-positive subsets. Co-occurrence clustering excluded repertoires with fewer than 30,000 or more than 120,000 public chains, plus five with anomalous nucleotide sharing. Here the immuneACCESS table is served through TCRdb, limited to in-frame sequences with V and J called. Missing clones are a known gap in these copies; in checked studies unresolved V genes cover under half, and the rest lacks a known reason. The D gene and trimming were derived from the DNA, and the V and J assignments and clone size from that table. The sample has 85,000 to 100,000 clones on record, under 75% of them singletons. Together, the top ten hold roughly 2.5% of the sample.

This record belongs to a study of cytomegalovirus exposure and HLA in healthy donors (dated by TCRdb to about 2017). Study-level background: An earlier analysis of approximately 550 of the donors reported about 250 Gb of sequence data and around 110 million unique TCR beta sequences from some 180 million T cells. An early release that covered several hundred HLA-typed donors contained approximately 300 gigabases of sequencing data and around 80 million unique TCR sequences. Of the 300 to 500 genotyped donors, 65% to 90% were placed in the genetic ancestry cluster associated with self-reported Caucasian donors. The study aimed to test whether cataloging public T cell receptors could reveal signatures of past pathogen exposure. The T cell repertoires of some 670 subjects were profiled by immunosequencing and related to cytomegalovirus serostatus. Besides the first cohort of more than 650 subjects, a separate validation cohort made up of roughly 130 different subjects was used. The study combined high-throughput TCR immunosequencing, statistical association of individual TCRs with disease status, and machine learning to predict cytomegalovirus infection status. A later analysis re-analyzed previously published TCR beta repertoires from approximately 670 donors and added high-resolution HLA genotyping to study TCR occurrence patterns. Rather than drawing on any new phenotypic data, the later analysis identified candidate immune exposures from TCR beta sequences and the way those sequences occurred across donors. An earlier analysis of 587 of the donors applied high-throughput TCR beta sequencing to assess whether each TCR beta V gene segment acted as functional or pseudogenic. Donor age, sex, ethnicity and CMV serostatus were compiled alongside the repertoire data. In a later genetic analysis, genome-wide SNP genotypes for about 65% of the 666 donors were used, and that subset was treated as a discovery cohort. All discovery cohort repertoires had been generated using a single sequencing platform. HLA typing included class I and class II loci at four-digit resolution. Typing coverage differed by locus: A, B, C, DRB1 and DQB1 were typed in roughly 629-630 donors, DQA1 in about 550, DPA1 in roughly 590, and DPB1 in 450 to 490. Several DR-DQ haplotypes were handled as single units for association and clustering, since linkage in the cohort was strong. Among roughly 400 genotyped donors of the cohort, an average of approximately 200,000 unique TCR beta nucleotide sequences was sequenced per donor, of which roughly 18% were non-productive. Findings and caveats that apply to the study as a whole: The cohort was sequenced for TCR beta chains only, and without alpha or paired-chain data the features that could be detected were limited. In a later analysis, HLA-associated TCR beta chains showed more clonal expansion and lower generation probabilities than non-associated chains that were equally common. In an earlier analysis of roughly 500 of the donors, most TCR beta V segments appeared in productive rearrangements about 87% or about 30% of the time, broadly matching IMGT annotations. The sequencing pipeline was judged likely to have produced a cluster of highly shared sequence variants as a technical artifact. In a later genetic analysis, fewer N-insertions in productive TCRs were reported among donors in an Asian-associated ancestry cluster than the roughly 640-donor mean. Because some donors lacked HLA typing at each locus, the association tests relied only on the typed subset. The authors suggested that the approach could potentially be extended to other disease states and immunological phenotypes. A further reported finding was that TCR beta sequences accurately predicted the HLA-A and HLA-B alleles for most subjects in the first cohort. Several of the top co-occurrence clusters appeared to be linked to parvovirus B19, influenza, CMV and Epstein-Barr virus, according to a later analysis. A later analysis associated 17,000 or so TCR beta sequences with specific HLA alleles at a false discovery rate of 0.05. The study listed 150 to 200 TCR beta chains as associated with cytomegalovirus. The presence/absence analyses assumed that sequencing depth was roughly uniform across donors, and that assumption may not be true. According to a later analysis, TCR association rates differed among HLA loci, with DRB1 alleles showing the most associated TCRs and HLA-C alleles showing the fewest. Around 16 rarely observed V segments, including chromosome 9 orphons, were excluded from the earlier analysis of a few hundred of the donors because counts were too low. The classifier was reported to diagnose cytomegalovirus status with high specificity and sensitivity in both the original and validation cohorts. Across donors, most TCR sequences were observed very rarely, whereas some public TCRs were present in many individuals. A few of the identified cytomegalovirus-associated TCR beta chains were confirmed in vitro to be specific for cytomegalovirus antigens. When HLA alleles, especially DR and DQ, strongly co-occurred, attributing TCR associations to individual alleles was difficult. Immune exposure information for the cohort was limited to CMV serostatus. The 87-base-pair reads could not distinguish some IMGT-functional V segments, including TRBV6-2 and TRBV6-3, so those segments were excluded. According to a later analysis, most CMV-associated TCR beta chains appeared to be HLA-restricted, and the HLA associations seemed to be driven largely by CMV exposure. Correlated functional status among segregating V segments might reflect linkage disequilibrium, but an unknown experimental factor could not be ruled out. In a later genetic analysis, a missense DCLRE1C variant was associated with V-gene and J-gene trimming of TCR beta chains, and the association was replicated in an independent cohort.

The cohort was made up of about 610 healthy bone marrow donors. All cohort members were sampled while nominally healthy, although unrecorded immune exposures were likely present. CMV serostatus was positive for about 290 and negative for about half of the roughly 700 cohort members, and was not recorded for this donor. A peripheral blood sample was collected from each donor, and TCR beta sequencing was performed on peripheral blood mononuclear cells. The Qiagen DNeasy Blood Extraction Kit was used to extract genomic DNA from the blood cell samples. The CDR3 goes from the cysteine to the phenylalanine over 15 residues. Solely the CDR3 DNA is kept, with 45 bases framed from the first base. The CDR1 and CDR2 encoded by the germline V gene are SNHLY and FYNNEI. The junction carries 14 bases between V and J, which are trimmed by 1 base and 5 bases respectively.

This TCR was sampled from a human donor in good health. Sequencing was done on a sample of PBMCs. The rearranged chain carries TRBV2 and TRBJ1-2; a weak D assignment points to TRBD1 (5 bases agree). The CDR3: CASSEVRQGGYGYTF. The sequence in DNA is TGTGCCAGCAGTGAAGTGAGGCAGGGAGGTTATGGCTACACCTTC. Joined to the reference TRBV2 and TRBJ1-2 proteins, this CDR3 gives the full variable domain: EPEVTQTPSHQVTQMGQEVILRCVPISNHLYFYWYRQILGQKVEFLVSFYNNEISEKSEIFDDQFSVERPDGSNFTLKIRSTKLEDSAMYFCASSEVRQGGYGYTFGSGTRLTVV.